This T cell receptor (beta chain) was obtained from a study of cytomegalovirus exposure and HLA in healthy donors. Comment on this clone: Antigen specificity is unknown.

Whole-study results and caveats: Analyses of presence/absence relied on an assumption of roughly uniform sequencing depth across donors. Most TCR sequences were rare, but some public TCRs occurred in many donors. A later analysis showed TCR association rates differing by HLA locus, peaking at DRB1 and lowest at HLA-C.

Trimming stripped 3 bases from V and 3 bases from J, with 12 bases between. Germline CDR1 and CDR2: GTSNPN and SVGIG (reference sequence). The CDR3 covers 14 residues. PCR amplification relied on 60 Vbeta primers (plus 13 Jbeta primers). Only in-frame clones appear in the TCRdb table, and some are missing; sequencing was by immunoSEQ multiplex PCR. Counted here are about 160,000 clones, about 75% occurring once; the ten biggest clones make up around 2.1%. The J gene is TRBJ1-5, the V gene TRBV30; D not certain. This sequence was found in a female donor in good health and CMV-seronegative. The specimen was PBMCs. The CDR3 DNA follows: TGTGCCTGGAGGCCAGACTTGGACAATCAGCCCCAGCATTTT. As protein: CAWRPDLDNQPQHF.